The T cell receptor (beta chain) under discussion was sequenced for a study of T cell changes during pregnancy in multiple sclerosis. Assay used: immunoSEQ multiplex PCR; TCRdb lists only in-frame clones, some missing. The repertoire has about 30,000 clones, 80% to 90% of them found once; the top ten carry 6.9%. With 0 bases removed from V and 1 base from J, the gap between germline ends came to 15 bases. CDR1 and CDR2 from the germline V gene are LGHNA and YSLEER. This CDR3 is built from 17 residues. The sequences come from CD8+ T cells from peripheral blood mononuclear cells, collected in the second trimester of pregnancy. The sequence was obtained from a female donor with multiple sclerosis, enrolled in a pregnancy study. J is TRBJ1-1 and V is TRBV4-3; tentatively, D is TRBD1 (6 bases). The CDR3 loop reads CASSQEVIGQRNTEAFF. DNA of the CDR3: TGCGCCAGCAGCCAAGAGGTGATAGGACAGAGGAACACTGAAGCTTTCTTT.